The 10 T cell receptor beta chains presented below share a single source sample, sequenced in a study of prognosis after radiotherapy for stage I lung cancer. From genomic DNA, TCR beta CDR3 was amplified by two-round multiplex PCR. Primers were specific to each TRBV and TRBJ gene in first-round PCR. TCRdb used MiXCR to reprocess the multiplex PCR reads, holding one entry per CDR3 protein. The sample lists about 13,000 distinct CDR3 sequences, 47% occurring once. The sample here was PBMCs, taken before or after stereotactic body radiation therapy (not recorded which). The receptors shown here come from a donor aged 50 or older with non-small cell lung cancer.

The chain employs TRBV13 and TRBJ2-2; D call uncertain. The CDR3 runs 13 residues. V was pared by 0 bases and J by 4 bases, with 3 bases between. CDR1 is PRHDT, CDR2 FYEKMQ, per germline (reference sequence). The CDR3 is CASSLGSTGELFF. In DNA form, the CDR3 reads TGTGCCAGCAGCTTAGGCTCCACCGGGGAGCTGTTTTTT.

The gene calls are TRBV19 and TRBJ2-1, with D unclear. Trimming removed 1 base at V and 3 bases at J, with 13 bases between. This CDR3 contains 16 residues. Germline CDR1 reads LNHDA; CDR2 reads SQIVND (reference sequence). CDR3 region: CASSIVNSHLYNEQFF. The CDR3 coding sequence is TGTGCCAGTAGTATAGTTAATAGCCATCTCTACAATGAGCAGTTCTTC.

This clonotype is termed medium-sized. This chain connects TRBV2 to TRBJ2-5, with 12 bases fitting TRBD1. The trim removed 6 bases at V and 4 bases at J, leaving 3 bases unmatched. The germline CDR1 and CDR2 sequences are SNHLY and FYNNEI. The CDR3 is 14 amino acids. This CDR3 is CASSRDRGPETQYF. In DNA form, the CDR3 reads TGTGCCAGCAGCAGGGACAGGGGGCCAGAGACCCAGTACTTC.

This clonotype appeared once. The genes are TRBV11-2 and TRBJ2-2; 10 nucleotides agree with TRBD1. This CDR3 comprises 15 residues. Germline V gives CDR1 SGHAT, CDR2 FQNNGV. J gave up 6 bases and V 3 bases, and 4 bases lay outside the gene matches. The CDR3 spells CASSFSGQGSGELFF. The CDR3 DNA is TGTGCCAGCAGCTTCTCGGGACAGGGGTCCGGGGAGCTGTTTTTT.

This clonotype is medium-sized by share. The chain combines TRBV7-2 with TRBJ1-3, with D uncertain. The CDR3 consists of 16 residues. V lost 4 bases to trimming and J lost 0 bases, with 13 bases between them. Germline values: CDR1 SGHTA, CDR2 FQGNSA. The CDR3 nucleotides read TGTGCCAGCAGCTCCTTGGGCGCCTCCTCTGGAAACACCATATATTTT. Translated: CASSSLGASSGNTIYF.

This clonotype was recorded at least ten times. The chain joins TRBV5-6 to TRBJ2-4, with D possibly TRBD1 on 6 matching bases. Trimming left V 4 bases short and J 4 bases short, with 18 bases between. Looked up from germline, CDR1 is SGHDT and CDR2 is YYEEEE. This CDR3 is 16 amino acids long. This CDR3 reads CASSLFTGFGKNIQYF. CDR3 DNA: TGTGCCAGCAGCCTATTCACAGGGTTTGGAAAAAACATTCAGTACTTC.

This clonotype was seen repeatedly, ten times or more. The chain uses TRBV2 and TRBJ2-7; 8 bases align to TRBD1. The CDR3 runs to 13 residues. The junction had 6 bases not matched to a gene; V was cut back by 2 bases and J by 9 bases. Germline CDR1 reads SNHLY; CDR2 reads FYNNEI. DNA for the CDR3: TGTGCCAGCAGTGAATCCCAGGGGGCTGTGCAGTACTTC. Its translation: CASSESQGAVQYF.

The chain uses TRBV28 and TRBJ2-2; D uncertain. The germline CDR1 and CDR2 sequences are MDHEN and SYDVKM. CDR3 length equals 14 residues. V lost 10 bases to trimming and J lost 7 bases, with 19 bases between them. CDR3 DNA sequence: TGTGCCATCCGCGTCGGCGCAAGGGTCGGGGAGCTGTTTTTT. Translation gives CAIRVGARVGELFF.

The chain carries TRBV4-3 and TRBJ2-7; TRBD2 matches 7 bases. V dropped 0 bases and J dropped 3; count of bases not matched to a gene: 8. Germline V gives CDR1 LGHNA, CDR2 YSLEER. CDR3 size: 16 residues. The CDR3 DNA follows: TGCGCCAGCAGCCAAGATAAGTCTAGCGGCTACTACGAGCAGTACTTC. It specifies CASSQDKSSGYYEQYF.

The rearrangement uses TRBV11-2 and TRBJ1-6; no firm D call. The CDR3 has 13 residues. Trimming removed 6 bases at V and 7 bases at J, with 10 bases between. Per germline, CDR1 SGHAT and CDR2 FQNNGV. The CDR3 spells CASRLTANSPLHF. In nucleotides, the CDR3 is TGTGCCAGCAGATTGACTGCAAATTCACCCCTCCACTTT. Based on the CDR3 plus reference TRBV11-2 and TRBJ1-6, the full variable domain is EAGVAQSPRYKIIEKRQSVAFWCNPISGHATLYWYQQILGQGPKLLIQFQNNGVVDDSQLPKDRFSAERLKGVDSTLKIQPAKLEDSAVYLCASRLTANSPLHFGNGTRLTVT.